The entry below describes one TCR beta chain. Its antigen specificity is not known. Per-base quality was not reported, and no clone a single base away is much larger than it. Separate from the approximately 700-subject first cohort, the validation cohort of roughly 120 subjects was the group to which the donors belonged. The sample originates from a study of cytomegalovirus exposure and HLA in healthy donors (dated by TCRdb to about 2017). In the study overall: According to a later analysis, one platform produced both the roughly 130 validation repertoires and the 550 to 800 repertoires of the first cohort. The study was designed to test whether signatures of past pathogen exposure could be identified by cataloging public T cell receptors. In addition to the first cohort of approximately 650 subjects, a separate validation cohort of over 90 different subjects was used. High-throughput TCR immunosequencing, statistical association of individual TCRs with disease status, and machine learning were combined to predict cytomegalovirus infection status.

Broader findings and caveats from the paper: The authors suggested that the approach could potentially be generalized to other disease states and immunological phenotypes. A later analysis found that TCRs clustered in the first cohort also tended to co-occur in the 120 validation repertoires, with approximately 95% of cluster scores above 0. In vitro tests confirmed that a few of the cytomegalovirus-associated TCR beta chains recognize cytomegalovirus antigens. All 120 or so repertoires were used to score co-occurrence in the validation cohort in a later analysis, because that analysis had no HLA typing for the cohort. Across donors, most TCR sequences were observed very rarely, whereas some public TCRs were present in many individuals. In the study, 164 TCR beta chains were listed as associated with cytomegalovirus. Cytomegalovirus status was reported to be diagnosed by the classifier with high specificity and sensitivity in both the original and validation cohorts.

To prepare the library, the immunoSEQ multiplex PCR assay was applied. The study's processing was this. To diagnose cytomegalovirus status from the catalog of TCR beta chain sequences, a statistical classification framework was built. As stored in TCRdb, this immuneACCESS dataset retains in-frame rearrangements with V and J assigned. A fraction of the clones does not appear; measured against another copy, unresolved V genes explain less than half of the discrepancy, and the remainder lacks a known reason. V and J calls plus clone size are reproduced from that table; the DNA served to infer D and trimming. The sample records about 110,000 clones, about nine tenths of which are singletons. The ten largest clones capture about 2.1% of the sample. From a lookup of the germline V gene, CDR1 and CDR2 are MDHEN and SYDVKM. From the cysteine through the phenylalanine, the CDR3 covers 15 amino acids. Just CDR3 DNA is preserved here, 45 bases in frame from base 1. V drops 2 bases and J drops 0 bases, leaving 11 bases in between.

This receptor was taken from a woman aged 18 to 35 in good health and CMV-seronegative. This sequence uses TRBV28 and TRBJ2-7; TRBD1 is perhaps the D gene, given 5 matching bases. Material for sequencing was PBMCs. The CDR3 loop reads CASSLARVNSYEQYF. The DNA sequence is given as TGTGCCAGCAGTTTAGCCAGGGTGAACTCCTACGAGCAGTACTTC.